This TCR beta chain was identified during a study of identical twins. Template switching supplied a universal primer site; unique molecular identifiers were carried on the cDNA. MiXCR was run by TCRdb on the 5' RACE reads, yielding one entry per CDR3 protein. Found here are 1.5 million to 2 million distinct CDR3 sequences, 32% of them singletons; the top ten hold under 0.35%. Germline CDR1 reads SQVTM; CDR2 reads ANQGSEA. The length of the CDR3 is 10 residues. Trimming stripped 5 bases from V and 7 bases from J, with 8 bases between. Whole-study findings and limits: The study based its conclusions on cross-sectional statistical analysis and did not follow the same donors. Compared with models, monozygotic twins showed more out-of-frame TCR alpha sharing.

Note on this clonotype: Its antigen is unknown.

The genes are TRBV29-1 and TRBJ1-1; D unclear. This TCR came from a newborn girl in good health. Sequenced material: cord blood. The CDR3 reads CSVKEVEAFF. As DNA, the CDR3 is TGCAGCGTTAAGGAGGTTGAAGCTTTCTTT.